The 15 T cell receptor beta chains listed next were all sequenced from one sample in a study of graft-versus-host responses after intestinal transplantation. Measured with immunoSEQ multiplex PCR; TCRdb has only the in-frame clones, and not every one. The table lists 80,000 to 95,000 clones, under 95% of them singletons. No antigen is known for these receptors. This specimen consisted of unstimulated CD8+ T cells sorted from spleen or lymph node cells, obtained before intestinal transplant. The receptors originated from a human donor who received an intestinal transplant.

The V call is TRBV4-3, the J call TRBJ2-7; 8 nucleotides align to TRBD1. V dropped 1 base and J dropped 5; count of bases not matched to a gene: 4. This CDR3 comprises 14 residues. The germline V gene encodes CDR1 LGHNA and CDR2 YSLEER. The CDR3 sequence: CASSQGTGQDEQYF. DNA of the CDR3: TGCGCCAGCAGCCAAGGGACAGGGCAGGACGAGCAGTACTTC.

The CDR3 here is CASSLDVAGLDTDTQYF. CDR3 nucleotides: TGTGCCAGCAGCTTAGACGTAGCGGGGCTAGACACAGATACGCAGTATTTT. The V gene is TRBV7-8, the J gene TRBJ2-3; 8 bases map to TRBD2. CDR1 SGHVS and CDR2 FQNEAQ come from the germline V gene. The CDR3 has 17 residues. The ends lost 1 base at V and 2 bases at J; junction bases unmatched: 8.

The chain carries TRBV4-3 and TRBJ2-3, with D unclear. CDR1 is LGHNA and CDR2 is YSLEER in the germline V gene. This CDR3 contains 11 residues. The V end lost 0 bases, the J end lost 10 bases, and 5 bases lay between the germline ends. The CDR3 DNA is TGCGCCAGCAGCCAAGATCGGGCGCAGTATTTT. It yields the protein CASSQDRAQYF.

The V call is TRBV15, the J call TRBJ1-1; D uncertain. The CDR3 spans 14 residues. With 10 bases removed from V and 3 bases from J, the gap between germline ends came to 18 bases. Germline CDR1 is LNHNV and CDR2 is YYDKDF (reference sequence). The CDR3 DNA reads TGTGCCATCCCCAGCGGTGTGTCCGACACTGAAGCTTTCTTT. It specifies CAIPSGVSDTEAFF.

This sequence joins TRBV9 and TRBJ1-5, with 11 bases that match TRBD1. The CDR3 covers 21 residues. Germline lookup yields CDR1 SGDLS and CDR2 YYNGEE. V lost 7 bases, J lost 2 bases, and 23 bases stayed unmatched. CDR3 in amino acids: CASPRGGGTGGSHRGNQPQHF. In DNA, the CDR3 is TGTGCCAGCCCAAGAGGGGGGGGGACAGGGGGTTCACACAGGGGCAATCAGCCCCAGCATTTT.

This chain links TRBV9 with TRBJ2-2, with unresolved D. CDR3 length: 13 amino acids. The ends were cut back, 4 bases at V and 2 bases at J, with 6 bases in the middle. Germline V lookup: CDR1 SGDLS, CDR2 YYNGEE. CDR3 DNA sequence: TGTGCCAGCAGCTCCTCTAACACCGGGGAGCTGTTTTTT. Translating it yields CASSSSNTGELFF.

The chain combines TRBV7-9 with TRBJ1-6; 7 positions agree with TRBD1. The V gene end was trimmed by 2 bases and the J gene end by 10 bases; junction bases not matched to a gene: 5. The CDR3 is 14 amino acids. Germline values: CDR1 SEHNR, CDR2 FQNEAQ (reference sequence). The CDR3 region is CASSLQGEGSPLHF. The CDR3 DNA follows: TGTGCCAGCAGCTTACAGGGGGAAGGATCACCCCTCCACTTT.

V and J are TRBV4-3 and TRBJ2-3; 7 bases are a match to TRBD2. The V and J ends lost 1 base and 0 bases, in that order; junction bases with no gene match: 7. The CDR3 has 17 residues. Germline CDR1 is LGHNA and CDR2 is YSLEER. The CDR3 DNA follows: TGCGCCAGCAGCCAAGGGGGAGGGATATCTAGCACAGATACGCAGTATTTT. Amino acids: CASSQGGGISSTDTQYF.

This chain joins TRBV23-1 and TRBJ1-2; TRBD1 matches at 7 bases. TRBV23-1 is assigned to the ORF class and has an uncertain function. This CDR3 has 13 residues. V was clipped by 10 bases and J by 4 bases; unmatched bases: 9. This CDR3 reads CAIPTGWVYGYTF. CDR3 DNA: TGCGCCATTCCGACAGGGTGGGTCTATGGCTACACCTTC.

This clone was detected a few times. The rearrangement links TRBV5-4 to TRBJ2-4; D not certain. Germline V gene lookup returns CDR1 SGHNT and CDR2 YYREEE (reference sequence). The CDR3 length is 11 residues. V gave up 4 bases and J gave up 6 bases, with 5 bases separating them. The CDR3 here is CASSLGNIQYF. The CDR3 DNA follows: TGTGCCAGCAGCCTCGGAAACATTCAGTACTTC.

This chain uses TRBV30 with TRBJ1-4, with a possible D match to TRBD1 (5 bases). CDR1 and CDR2 from the germline V gene are GTSNPN and SVGIG (reference sequence). The CDR3 covers 12 residues. V was pared by 5 bases and J by 8 bases, with 12 bases between. DNA of the CDR3: TGTGCCTGGCGGGACTCTGGGGAAAAACTGTTTTTT. Amino acids: CAWRDSGEKLFF.

The chain is built from TRBV9 and TRBJ2-2; 7 bases match TRBD1. The CDR3 spans 13 residues. V gave up 3 bases and J gave up 5 bases; unmatched junction bases: 1. Looked up from germline, CDR1 is SGDLS and CDR2 is YYNGEE. The CDR3 loop is CASSEQGTGELFF. As DNA, the CDR3 is TGTGCCAGCAGCGAACAGGGGACCGGGGAGCTGTTTTTT.

The chain employs TRBV7-6 and TRBJ2-1; 7 bases match TRBD2. In germline, CDR1 is SGHVS, CDR2 FNYEAQ. The CDR3 extends over 17 amino acids. J lost 1 base, V lost 2 bases, and 8 bases had no gene match. The CDR3 region is CASSLTGLVYSYNEQFF. DNA for the CDR3: TGTGCCAGCAGCTTAACCGGACTAGTTTATTCCTACAATGAGCAGTTCTTC.

This chain connects TRBV5-8 to TRBJ1-2; possibly TRBD1 for D (5 bases). CDR1 is SGHTS, CDR2 YDEGEE, per germline. Trimming stripped 4 bases from V and 4 bases from J, with 17 bases between. The CDR3 loop spans 15 amino acids. CDR3 DNA sequence: TGTGCCAGCAGCCTAAGGGGAGGGAGTGTCTATGGCTACACCTTC. Translation gives CASSLRGGSVYGYTF.

V is TRBV27 and J is TRBJ2-3; D not resolved. Trimming removed 3 bases at V and 2 bases at J, with 15 bases between. Germline values: CDR1 MNHEY, CDR2 SMNVEV (reference sequence). This CDR3 is built from 16 residues. CDR3 sequence: CASSFLSATLTDTQYF. CDR3 in DNA: TGTGCCAGCAGTTTCCTCAGTGCCACCCTCACAGATACGCAGTATTTT.